What follows describes a single TCR beta chain. Its antigen is as yet unknown. Only in-frame clones appear in the TCRdb table, and some are missing; sequencing was by immunoSEQ multiplex PCR. This table holds over 2,000,000 clones, 85% to 95% found once. Naive CD8 cells comprised CD45RO-negative, CCR7-positively selected cells, excluding terminally differentiated effector memory CD45RA+ cells. This entry is derived from a study of shared clonotypes between healthy human individuals. Deletions cut 0 bases from V and 9 bases from J, with 18 bases between. The length of the CDR3 is 15 residues. Germline-derived CDR1 and CDR2 are SGHDT and YYEEEE. Study-wide points: Rarefaction demonstrated incomplete sorted-subset sequencing despite large depth.

This TCR derives from a man aged 18 to 29 in good health. Some clones in this sample may be carry-over from other donors' samples. The chain links TRBV5-6 to TRBJ1-1; D perhaps matches TRBD1 (5 bases). The sample taken for sequencing was naive CD8+ T cells from PBMCs. CDR3 nucleotides: TGTGCCAGCAGCTTGGGAGGGGCGGAAGGGGATAAAGCTTTCTTT. Protein product: CASSLGGAEGDKAFF.